This T cell receptor beta chain is drawn from a study of blood T cell repertoires in COVID-19 (dated by TCRdb to between 2020 and 2021). Concerning the study at large: Collaborator samples came from the United States, Italy and Spain and covered acute and convalescent phases of COVID-19. The material from the prospective study consisted of cDNA or gDNA derived from T cells, B-cell-depleted T cells, or PBMCs. Subjects who had been exposed to COVID-19, were actively infected with it, or had recovered from it provided the deeply sampled blood TCRbeta repertoires that made up the dataset. The repertoires were made available in a free public database intended to serve as a resource for research on the immune response to SARS-CoV-2. Samples came from the ongoing ImmuneRACE study (first 160 participants) plus 1,254 subjects from 6 global collaborators. A de-identified subject ID, COVID-19 status, age in years and sex were almost always included in the sample metadata. Where HLA class I and class II types were available, the types were taken from metadata supplied by the sample provider, not from assay-based typing. General conclusions and limits of the study: The quantity of clinical and demographic metadata differed by source and by participant and was supplied without curation.

TCRbeta CDR3 regions were amplified from genomic DNA by means of the immunoSEQ Assay, a bias-controlled multiplex PCR. In the original analysis: The number of nucleated cells in each sample was estimated by amplification of reference gene primers within the assay. Sequence reads were collapsed and filtered to measure the absolute abundance of every unique TCRbeta CDR3 rearrangement. For each sample, productive Simpson clonality was calculated as the square root of Simpson's diversity index across productive rearrangements. Imported from immuneACCESS, the table was reduced by TCRdb to in-frame sequences with V and J called. These copies leave out some clones; in studies compared against another copy, an unresolved V gene accounts for under half, and the cause of the remainder is not known. That table is the source of V, J and clone size, and D and trimming were worked out from the DNA. The table for this sample lists more than 25,000 clones; about nine tenths of them were counted only once. The ten most abundant clones make up around 5% of the sample.

The collaborating institutions used their own protocols to collect whole blood in K2EDTA tubes. Collaborator samples were shipped for TCRbeta analysis as frozen whole blood, isolated PBMCs, or DNA extracted from either sample type. Worth noting for this clone: Its specific antigen is unknown. Within one base of it there is no much larger clone, and no base qualities were kept.

Germline trimming: 5 bases from V, 4 bases from J; junction bases outside gene matches: 4. From the cysteine through the phenylalanine, the CDR3 covers 14 amino acids. The retained sequence is limited to the CDR3, 42 bases, with the frame set at the first base. The germline V gene gives CDR1 as SGHTA and CDR2 as FQGTGA. The chain employs TRBV7-3 and TRBJ2-2; 7 nucleotides in the junction match TRBD1. Sequenced sample: peripheral blood. This clonotype was sampled from a man aged 55 to 70 with active COVID-19. CDR3 loop: CASSRQGATGELFF. In nucleotide form, the sequence is TGTGCCAGCAGCCGACAGGGCGCCACCGGGGAGCTGTTTTTT.